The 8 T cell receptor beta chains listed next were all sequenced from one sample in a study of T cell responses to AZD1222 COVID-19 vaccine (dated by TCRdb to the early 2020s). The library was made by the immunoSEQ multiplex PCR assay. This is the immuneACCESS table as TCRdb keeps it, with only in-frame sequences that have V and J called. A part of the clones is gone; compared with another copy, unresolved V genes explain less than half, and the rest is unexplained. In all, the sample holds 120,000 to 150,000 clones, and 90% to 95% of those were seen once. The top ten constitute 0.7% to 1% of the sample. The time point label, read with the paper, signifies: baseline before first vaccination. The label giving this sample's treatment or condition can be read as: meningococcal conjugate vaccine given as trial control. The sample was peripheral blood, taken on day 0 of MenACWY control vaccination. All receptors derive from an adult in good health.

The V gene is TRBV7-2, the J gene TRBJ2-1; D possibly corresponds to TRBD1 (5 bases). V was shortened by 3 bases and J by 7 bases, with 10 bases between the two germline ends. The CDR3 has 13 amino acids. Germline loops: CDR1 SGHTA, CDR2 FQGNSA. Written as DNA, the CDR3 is TGTGCCAGCAGCTTGGCAGGGCTGAATGAGCAGTTCTTC. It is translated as CASSLAGLNEQFF.

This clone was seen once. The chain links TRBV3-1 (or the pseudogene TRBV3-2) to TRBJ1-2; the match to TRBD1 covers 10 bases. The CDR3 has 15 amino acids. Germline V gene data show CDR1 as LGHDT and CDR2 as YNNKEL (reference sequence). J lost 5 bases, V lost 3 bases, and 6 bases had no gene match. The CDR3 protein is CASSQEGGQGYGYTF. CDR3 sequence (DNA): TGTGCCAGCAGCCAGGAGGGGGGACAGGGGTATGGCTACACCTTC.

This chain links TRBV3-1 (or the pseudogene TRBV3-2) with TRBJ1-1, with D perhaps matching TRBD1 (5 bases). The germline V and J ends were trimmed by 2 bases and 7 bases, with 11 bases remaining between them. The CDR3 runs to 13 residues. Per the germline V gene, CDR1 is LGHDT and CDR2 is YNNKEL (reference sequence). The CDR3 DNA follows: TGTGCCAGCAGCCAAATGGGGCCCGATGAAGCTTTCTTT. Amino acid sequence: CASSQMGPDEAFF.

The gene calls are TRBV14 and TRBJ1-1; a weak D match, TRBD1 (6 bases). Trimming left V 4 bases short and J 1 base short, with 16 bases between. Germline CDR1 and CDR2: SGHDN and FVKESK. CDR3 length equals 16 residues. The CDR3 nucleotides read TGTGCCAGCAGCCTTCGGACAGCCCTTCCGAACACTGAAGCTTTCTTT. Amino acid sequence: CASSLRTALPNTEAFF.

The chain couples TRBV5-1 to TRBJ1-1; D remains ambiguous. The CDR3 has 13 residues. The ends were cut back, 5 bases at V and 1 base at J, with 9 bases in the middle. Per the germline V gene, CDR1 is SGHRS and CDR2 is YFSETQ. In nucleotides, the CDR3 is TGCGCCAGCAGGGTAGAGAGGAACACTGAAGCTTTCTTT. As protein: CASRVERNTEAFF.

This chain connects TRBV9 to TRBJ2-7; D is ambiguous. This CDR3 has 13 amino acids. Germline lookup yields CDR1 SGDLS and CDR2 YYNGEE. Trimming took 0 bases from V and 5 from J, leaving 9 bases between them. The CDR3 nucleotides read TGTGCCAGCAGCGTAGATGTAAACAACGAGCAGTACTTC. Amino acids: CASSVDVNNEQYF.

The DNA of the CDR3 is TGTGCCAGCAGCTTAAGTGGAGCCTCCTACGAGCAGTACTTC. It codes for CASSLSGASYEQYF. The V and J genes are TRBV7-3 and TRBJ2-7; D gene uncertain. Germline V gene lookup returns CDR1 SGHTA and CDR2 FQGTGA. Deletions cut 1 base from V and 0 bases from J, with 7 bases between. The CDR3 extends over 14 amino acids. The full variable domain, rest sourced from reference TRBV7-3 and TRBJ2-7, is GAGVSQTPSNKVTEKGKYVELRCDPISGHTALYWYRQSLGQGPEFLIYFQGTGAADDSGLPNDRFFAVRPEGSVSTLKIQRTERGDSAVYLCASSLSGASYEQYFGPGTRLTVT.

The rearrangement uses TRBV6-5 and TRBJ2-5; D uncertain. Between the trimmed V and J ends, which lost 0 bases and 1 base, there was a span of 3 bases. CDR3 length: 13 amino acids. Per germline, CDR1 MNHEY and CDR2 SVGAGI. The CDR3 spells CASSYSGQETQYF. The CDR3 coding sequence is TGTGCCAGCAGTTACTCAGGCCAAGAGACCCAGTACTTC.